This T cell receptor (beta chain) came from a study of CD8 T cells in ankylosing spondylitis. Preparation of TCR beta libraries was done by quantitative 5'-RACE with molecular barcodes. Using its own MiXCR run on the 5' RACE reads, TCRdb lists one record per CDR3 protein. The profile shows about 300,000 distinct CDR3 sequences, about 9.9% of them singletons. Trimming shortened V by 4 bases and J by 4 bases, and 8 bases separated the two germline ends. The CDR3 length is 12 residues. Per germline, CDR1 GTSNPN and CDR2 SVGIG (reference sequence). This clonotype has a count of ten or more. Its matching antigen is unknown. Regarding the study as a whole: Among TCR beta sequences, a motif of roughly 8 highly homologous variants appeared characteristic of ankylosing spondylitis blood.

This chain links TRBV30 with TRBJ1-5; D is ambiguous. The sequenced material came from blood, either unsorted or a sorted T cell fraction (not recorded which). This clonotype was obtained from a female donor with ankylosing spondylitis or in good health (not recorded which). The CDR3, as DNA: TGTGCCTGGAATAGCAGGAATCAGCCCCAGCATTTT. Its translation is CAWNSRNQPQHF.